The source of this T cell receptor (beta chain) is a study of Graves' ophthalmopathy and Graves' hyperthyroidism. Amplification of TCR beta CDR3 regions used RNA transcripts. HTBI primers were used in a first-round RT-PCR, which preceded a second-round multiplex PCR. TCRdb re-called the multiplex PCR reads with MiXCR, one entry per CDR3 protein. The sample carries around 1,000,000 distinct CDR3 sequences, about two fifths recorded once. CDR3 length: 13 amino acids. Germline assignment: CDR1 SGHRS and CDR2 YFSETQ. J gave up 11 bases and V 3 bases, and 10 bases lay outside the gene matches. The specimen was peripheral blood or thyroid tissue (not recorded which). The receptor's source is an adult man with Graves' hyperthyroidism. The chain recombines TRBV5-1 with TRBJ1-1, with TRBD1 identical over 7 bases. CDR3 nucleotides: TGCGCCAGCAGCTACCAAAGTACAGGGGAGGCTTTCTTT. This codes for CASSYQSTGEAFF.